This T cell receptor (beta chain) originates from a study of metastatic and nonmetastatic thyroid tumors. Trimming removed 7 bases from V and 2 bases from J; junction bases left unmatched: 8. This CDR3 comprises 14 residues. Germline assignment: CDR1 MNHNS and CDR2 SASEGT. No treatment had been given to any patient before thyroid surgery. In the source study's methods: Across clinicopathological groups, CDR3 differences served as the basis for building a distant-metastasis classifier for papillary thyroid cancer. TCRdb reprocessed the PCR reads via MiXCR. It is TCRdb's table, rather than the study itself, that gives the V and J calls and clone size. In the table there are fewer than 45,000 clones, 20% to 25% of which are singletons.

The specimen was blood. This clonotype was obtained from a female donor with papillary thyroid cancer or a benign thyroid nodule (not recorded which). Some clones in this sample may be carry-over from other donors' samples. The chain recombines TRBV6-1 with TRBJ2-7; 7 bases fit TRBD2. The CDR3 sequence is CASMGGGVAYEQYF. CDR3 nucleotide sequence: TGTGCCAGCATGGGGGGAGGGGTGGCCTACGAGCAGTACTTC.